Below are 3 T cell receptor beta chains sequenced from a single sample in a study of blood T cell repertoires in COVID-19. Here immunoSEQ multiplex PCR was the method, and the copy in TCRdb shows in-frame clones only, minus some. The sample lists about 280,000 clones; 86% were seen once. Specimen: peripheral blood. The receptors come from a woman in her seventies with COVID-19, enrolled during active disease.

The chain couples TRBV7-2 to TRBJ1-1; D remains unclear. The germline V and J ends were trimmed by 3 bases and 6 bases, with 8 bases remaining between them. CDR1 SGHTA and CDR2 FQGNSA come from the germline V gene. The CDR3 is 12 amino acids. The CDR3, as DNA: TGTGCCAGCAGCTTCGGGTCCGCTGAAGCTTTCTTT. Protein sequence: CASSFGSAEAFF. Supplemented by reference TRBV7-2 and TRBJ1-1, the full variable domain reads GAGVSQSPSNKVTEKGKDVELRCDPISGHTALYWYRQSLGQGLEFLIYFQGNSAPDKSGLPSDRFSAERTGGSVSTLTIQRTQQEDSAVYLCASSFGSAEAFFGQGTRLTVV.

This clone was counted once. J is TRBJ1-2 and V is TRBV6-5; D may be TRBD1 (6 bases). The ends were cut back, 6 bases at V and 1 base at J, with 9 bases in the middle. This CDR3 has 13 residues. CDR1 MNHEY and CDR2 SVGAGI come from the germline V gene. CDR3 bases: TGTGCCAGCAGGGAGGACAGTAACTATGGCTACACCTTC. Translating it yields CASREDSNYGYTF.

Only one count was recorded for this clone. Other DNA variants within this sample encode the same CDR3. The chain joins TRBV11-3 to TRBJ2-1; weak D call: TRBD1 (5 bases). Trimming shortened V by 6 bases and J by 2 bases, and 8 bases separated the two germline ends. CDR1 is SGHNT and CDR2 is YENEEA in the germline V gene. This CDR3 contains 13 residues. CDR3 region: CASSDRTYNEQFF. DNA of the CDR3: TGTGCCAGCAGTGACAGAACCTACAATGAGCAGTTCTTC.